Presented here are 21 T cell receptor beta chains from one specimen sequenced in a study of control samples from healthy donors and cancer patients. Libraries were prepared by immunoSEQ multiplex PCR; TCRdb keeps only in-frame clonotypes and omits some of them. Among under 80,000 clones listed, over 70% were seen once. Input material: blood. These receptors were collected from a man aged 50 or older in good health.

The CDR3 loop is CASSAFNTIYF. CDR3 in DNA: TGTGCCAGCAGCGCTTTTAACACCATATATTTT. The chain combines TRBV11-2 with TRBJ1-3; D is unresolved. CDR1 SGHAT and CDR2 FQNNGV come from the germline V gene. The CDR3 sequence is 11 residues long. Trimming took off 5 bases at V and 7 bases at J, with 6 bases between the two ends.

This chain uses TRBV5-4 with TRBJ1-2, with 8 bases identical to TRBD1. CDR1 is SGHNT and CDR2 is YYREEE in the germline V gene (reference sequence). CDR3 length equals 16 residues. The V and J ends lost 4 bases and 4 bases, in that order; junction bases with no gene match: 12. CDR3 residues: CASSGERQGIGYGYTF. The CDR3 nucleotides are TGTGCCAGCAGCGGCGAAAGACAGGGGATCGGCTATGGCTACACCTTC. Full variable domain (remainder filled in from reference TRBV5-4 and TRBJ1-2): ETGVTQSPTHLIKTRGQQVTLRCSSQSGHNTVSWYQQALGQGPQFIFQYYREEENGRGNFPPRFSGLQFPNYSSELNVNALELDDSALYLCASSGERQGIGYGYTFGSGTRLTVV.

CDR3 sequence reads: CASSQGAYAAFF. The CDR3 bases are TGTGCCAGCAGTCAGGGGGCGTATGCAGCTTTCTTT. This chain connects TRBV7-6 to TRBJ1-1; 8 nucleotides align to TRBD1. V dropped 6 bases and J dropped 10; count of bases not matched to a gene: 7. Germline CDR1 is SGHVS and CDR2 is FNYEAQ. The CDR3 length is 12 residues.

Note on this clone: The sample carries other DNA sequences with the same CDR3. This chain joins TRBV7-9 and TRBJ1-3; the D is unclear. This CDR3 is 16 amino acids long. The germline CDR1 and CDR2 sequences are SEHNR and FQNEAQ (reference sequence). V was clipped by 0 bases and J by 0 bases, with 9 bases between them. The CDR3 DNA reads TGTGCCAGCAGCTTAGCGGGCAGCTACTCTGGAAACACCATATATTTT. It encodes CASSLAGSYSGNTIYF.

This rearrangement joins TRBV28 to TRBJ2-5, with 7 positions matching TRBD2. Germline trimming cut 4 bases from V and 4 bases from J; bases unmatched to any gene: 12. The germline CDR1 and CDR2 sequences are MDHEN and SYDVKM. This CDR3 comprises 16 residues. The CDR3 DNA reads TGTGCCAGCAGTTCCCCCGGATGGGGGAGGGGAGAGACCCAGTACTTC. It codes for CASSSPGWGRGETQYF.

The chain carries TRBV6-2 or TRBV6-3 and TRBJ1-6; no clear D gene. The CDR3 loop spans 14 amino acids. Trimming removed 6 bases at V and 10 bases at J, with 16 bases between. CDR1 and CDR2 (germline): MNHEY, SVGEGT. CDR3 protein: CASSFGRTLSPLHF. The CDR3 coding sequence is TGTGCCAGCAGCTTCGGACGGACCCTCTCACCCCTCCACTTT.

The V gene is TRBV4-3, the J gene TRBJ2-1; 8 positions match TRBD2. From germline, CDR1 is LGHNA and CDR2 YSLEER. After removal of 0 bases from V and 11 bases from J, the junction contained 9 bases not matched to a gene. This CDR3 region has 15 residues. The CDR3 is CASSQDVGGGRQQFF. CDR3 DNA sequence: TGCGCCAGCAGCCAAGATGTCGGGGGGGGCCGCCAGCAGTTCTTC.

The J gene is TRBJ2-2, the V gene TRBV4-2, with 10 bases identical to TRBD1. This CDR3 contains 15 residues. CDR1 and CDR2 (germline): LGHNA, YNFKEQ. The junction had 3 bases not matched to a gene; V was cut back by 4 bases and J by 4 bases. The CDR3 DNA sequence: TGTGCCAGCAGCCTACGGACAGGGGGCACCGGGGAGCTGTTTTTT. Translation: CASSLRTGGTGELFF.

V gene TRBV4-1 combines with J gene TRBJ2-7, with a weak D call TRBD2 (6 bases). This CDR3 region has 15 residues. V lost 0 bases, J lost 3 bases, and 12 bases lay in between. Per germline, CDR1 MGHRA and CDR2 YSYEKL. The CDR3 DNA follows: TGCGCCAGCAGCCAAGATACGACTAGTTTCTACGAGCAGTACTTC. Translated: CASSQDTTSFYEQYF.

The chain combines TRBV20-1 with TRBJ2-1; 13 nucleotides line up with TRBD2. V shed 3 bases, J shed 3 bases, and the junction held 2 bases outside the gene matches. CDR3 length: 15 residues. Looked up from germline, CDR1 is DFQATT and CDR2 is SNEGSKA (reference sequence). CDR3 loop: CSASGTSGIYNEQFF. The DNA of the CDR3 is TGCAGTGCTAGTGGGACTAGCGGGATCTACAATGAGCAGTTCTTC.

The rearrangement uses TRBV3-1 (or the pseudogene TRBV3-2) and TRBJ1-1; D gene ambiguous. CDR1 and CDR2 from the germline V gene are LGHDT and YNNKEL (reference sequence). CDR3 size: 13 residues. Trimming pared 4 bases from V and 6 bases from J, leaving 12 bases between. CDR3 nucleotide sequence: TGTGCCAGCAGCCCCAACAGTGTACCTGAAGCTTTCTTT. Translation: CASSPNSVPEAFF.

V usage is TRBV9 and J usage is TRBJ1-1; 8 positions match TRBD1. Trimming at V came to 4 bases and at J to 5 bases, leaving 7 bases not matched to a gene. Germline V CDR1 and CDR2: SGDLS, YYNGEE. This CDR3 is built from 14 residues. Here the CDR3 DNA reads TGTGCCAGCAGCTCTAGACAGGGGATGACTGAAGCTTTCTTT. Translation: CASSSRQGMTEAFF.

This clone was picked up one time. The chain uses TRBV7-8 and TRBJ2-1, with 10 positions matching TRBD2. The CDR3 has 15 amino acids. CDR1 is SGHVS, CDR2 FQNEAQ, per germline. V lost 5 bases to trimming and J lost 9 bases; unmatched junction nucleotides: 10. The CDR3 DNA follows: TGTGCCAGCAGCATATGGACTAGCGGCACCAGTGAGCAGTTCTTC. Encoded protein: CASSIWTSGTSEQFF. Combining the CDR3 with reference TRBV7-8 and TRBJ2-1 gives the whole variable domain GAGVSQSPRYKVAKRGQDVALRCDPISGHVSLFWYQQALGQGPEFLTYFQNEAQLDKSGLPSDRFFAERPEGSVSTLKIQRTQQEDSAVYLCASSIWTSGTSEQFFGPGTRLTVL.

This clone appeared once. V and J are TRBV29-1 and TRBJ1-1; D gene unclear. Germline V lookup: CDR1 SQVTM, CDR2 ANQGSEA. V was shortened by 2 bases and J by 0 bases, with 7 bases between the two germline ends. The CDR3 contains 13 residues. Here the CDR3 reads CSVERQLNTEAFF. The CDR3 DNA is TGCAGCGTTGAACGCCAATTGAACACTGAAGCTTTCTTT.

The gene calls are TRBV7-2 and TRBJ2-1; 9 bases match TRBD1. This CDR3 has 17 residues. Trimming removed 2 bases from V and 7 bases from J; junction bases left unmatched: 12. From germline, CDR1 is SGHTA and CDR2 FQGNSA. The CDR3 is CASSLLVRTGVGNEQFF. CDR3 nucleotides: TGTGCCAGCAGCTTACTGGTCCGGACAGGGGTAGGGAATGAGCAGTTCTTC.

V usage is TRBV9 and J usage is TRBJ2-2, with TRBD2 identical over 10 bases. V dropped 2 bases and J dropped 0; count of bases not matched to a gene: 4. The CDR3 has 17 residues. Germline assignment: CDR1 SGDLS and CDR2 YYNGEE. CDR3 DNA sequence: TGTGCCAGCAGCGTCACTAGCGGGGTCGCGAACACCGGGGAGCTGTTTTTT. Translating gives CASSVTSGVANTGELFF.

The CDR3 loop is CASSDGTFYGYTF. In DNA form, the CDR3 reads TGTGCCAGCAGTGACGGGACCTTCTATGGCTACACCTTC. The genes are TRBV6-2 or TRBV6-3 and TRBJ1-2; D perhaps matches TRBD1 (5 bases). Germline V CDR1 and CDR2: MNHEY, SVGEGT. The CDR3 consists of 13 residues. The V end lost 5 bases, the J end lost 4 bases, and 11 bases lay between the germline ends.

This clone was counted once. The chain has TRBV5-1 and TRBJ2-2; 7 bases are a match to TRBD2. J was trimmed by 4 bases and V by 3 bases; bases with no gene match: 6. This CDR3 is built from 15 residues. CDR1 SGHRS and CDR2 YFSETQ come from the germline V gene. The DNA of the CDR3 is TGCGCCAGCAGCTCAAACACGGGGGGCACCGGGGAGCTGTTTTTT. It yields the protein CASSSNTGGTGELFF.

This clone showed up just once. The CDR3 DNA reads as TGTGCCAGTAGTATTCCCGGGGGCGTGTACGAGCAGTACTTC. It translates to CASSIPGGVYEQYF. The chain joins TRBV19 to TRBJ2-7; D is possibly TRBD1 or TRBD2 (6 bases each). This CDR3 spans 14 amino acids. Germline V gene sequence: CDR1 LNHDA, CDR2 SQIVND (reference sequence). V lost 3 bases and J 4 bases, leaving 13 bases between the germline ends.

CDR3 loop: CASSKDQEGASGQPQHF. In DNA, the CDR3 is TGTGCCAGCAGCAAAGATCAGGAGGGGGCGAGCGGTCAGCCCCAGCATTTT. V gene TRBV21-1 combines with J gene TRBJ1-5; the listed D gene, TRBD1, was not tested against the DNA. TRBV21-1 is a pseudogene. This CDR3 has 17 amino acids.

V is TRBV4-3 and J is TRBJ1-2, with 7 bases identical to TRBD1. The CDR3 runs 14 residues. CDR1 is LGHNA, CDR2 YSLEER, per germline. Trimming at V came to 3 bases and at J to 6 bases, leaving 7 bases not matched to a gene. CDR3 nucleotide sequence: TGCGCCAGCAGCCAGGTTACAGGGGAACATGGCTACACCTTC. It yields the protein CASSQVTGEHGYTF.